The T cell receptor (beta chain) under discussion was sequenced for a study of T cells after yellow fever vaccination. Study summary: Preparing low-cell-number fractions relied on SMART-Seq v4 Ultra Low Input. Study-wide results and caveats: The booster saw the reappearance of most primary-vaccination clones (roughly 97% CD4, around 90% CD8).

Synthesis of TCR cDNA relied on 5'RACE template switching, which attached a universal primer site and UMIs. TCRdb called the 5' RACE reads again in MiXCR, with one record for every CDR3 protein. The profile shows around 120,000 distinct CDR3 sequences, roughly 15% of them singletons. This clonotype has just a few counts. Antigen unknown. The CDR3 contains 16 residues. With V trimmed by 0 bases and J by 3 bases, 6 bases remained unmatched. In germline, CDR1 is SGHRS, CDR2 YFSETQ. The receptor was derived from a man aged 18 to 29 who received the YFV17D yellow fever vaccine. Sequenced here: CD8+ T cells sorted from PBMCs, sampled 5 days after the yellow fever booster vaccination. The rearrangement links TRBV5-1 to TRBJ2-3; TRBD1 aligns across 8 bases. The CDR3 reads CASSLGDRPATDTQYF. In DNA form, the CDR3 reads TGCGCCAGCAGCTTGGGGGACAGGCCGGCGACAGATACGCAGTATTTT.